The next 25 T cell receptor beta chains were all read from a single sample in a study of cytomegalovirus exposure and HLA in healthy donors. In the PCR, 60 Vbeta and 13 Jbeta primers were used. Clones were sequenced by immunoSEQ multiplex PCR, and TCRdb holds only the in-frame ones, with some missing. The sample records around 200,000 clones, roughly 77% being singletons. Sequenced input: PBMCs. All receptors come from a man aged 25-45 years in good health and CMV-seropositive.

This rearrangement joins TRBV5-4 to TRBJ2-5, with TRBD1 identical over 7 bases. This CDR3 has 13 amino acids. Germline CDR1 is SGHNT and CDR2 is YYREEE (reference sequence). J gave up 4 bases and V 4 bases, and 4 bases lay outside the gene matches. As DNA, the CDR3 is TGTGCCAGCAGCATACAGGGGTTAGAGACCCAGTACTTC. It encodes CASSIQGLETQYF.

The chain uses TRBV6-6 and TRBJ2-7, with TRBD1 as a possible D gene (6 bases). Germline V lookup: CDR1 MNHNY, CDR2 SVGAGI (reference sequence). The length of the CDR3 is 14 residues. The V end lost 9 bases, the J end lost 0 bases, and 15 bases lay between the germline ends. CDR3 loop: CASTKTGPSYEQYF. In nucleotides, the CDR3 is TGTGCCAGTACAAAGACAGGACCCTCCTACGAGCAGTACTTC.

V and J are TRBV30 and TRBJ2-3; 8 positions agree with TRBD2. J gave up 0 bases and V 4 bases, and 0 bases lay outside the gene matches. Per the germline V gene, CDR1 is GTSNPN and CDR2 is SVGIG (reference sequence). This CDR3 is 13 amino acids long. The CDR3 here is CAWTSGSTDTQYF. The CDR3 nucleotides read TGTGCCTGGACTAGCGGGAGCACAGATACGCAGTATTTT.

The rearrangement joins TRBV28 to TRBJ2-5; 8 bases match TRBD2. The CDR3 has 14 residues. The germline V gene has CDR1 MDHEN and CDR2 SYDVKM. J was trimmed by 5 bases and V by 6 bases; bases with no gene match: 8. The CDR3 is CASSSSGRGETQYF. In DNA form, the CDR3 reads TGTGCCAGCAGCTCTAGCGGGCGCGGGGAGACCCAGTACTTC.

The chain links TRBV2 to TRBJ2-1, with TRBD1 matching 7 bases. Germline CDR1 and CDR2: SNHLY and FYNNEI. After removal of 11 bases from V and 0 bases from J, the junction contained 4 bases not matched to a gene. The CDR3 covers 13 residues. The CDR3: CAGDRASYNEQFF. The CDR3, as DNA: TGTGCCGGAGACAGGGCCTCCTACAATGAGCAGTTCTTC.

This chain joins TRBV5-4 and TRBJ1-3; D is perhaps TRBD1 (6 bases). There are 15 residues in the CDR3. Germline V gene lookup returns CDR1 SGHNT and CDR2 YYREEE (reference sequence). Trimming pared 7 bases from V and 0 bases from J, leaving 14 bases between. Written as DNA, the CDR3 is TGTGCCAGCTGGACAGCTCCCCTCTCTGGAAACACCATATATTTT. Translation gives CASWTAPLSGNTIYF.

The V and J genes are TRBV7-2 and TRBJ2-1; D is ambiguous. This CDR3 region has 15 residues. Trimming stripped 1 base from V and 0 bases from J, with 7 bases between. From germline, CDR1 is SGHTA and CDR2 FQGNSA. CDR3 nucleotides: TGTGCCAGCAGCTTAGACCCGAGCTCCTACAATGAGCAGTTCTTC. Amino acid sequence: CASSLDPSSYNEQFF.

The V call is TRBV4-2, the J call TRBJ2-5; 10 bases line up with TRBD2. Germline-derived CDR1 and CDR2 are LGHNA and YNFKEQ. The CDR3 extends over 17 amino acids. The V and J ends lost 4 bases and 5 bases, in that order; junction bases with no gene match: 13. The CDR3 bases are TGTGCCAGCAGCCGGTCGAGGCGAGCGGGGGGGCAGGAGACCCAGTACTTC. Translation gives CASSRSRRAGGQETQYF.

This chain connects TRBV7-2 to TRBJ2-5, with 9 nucleotides matching TRBD1. CDR1 and CDR2 (germline): SGHTA, FQGNSA. V was clipped by 3 bases and J by 4 bases; unmatched bases: 6. This CDR3 region has 15 residues. This CDR3 is CASSLGTGLTETQYF. CDR3 DNA: TGTGCCAGCAGCTTGGGGACAGGGCTGACAGAGACCCAGTACTTC.

This sequence joins TRBV4-3 and TRBJ1-2; D may be TRBD1 (6 bases). The CDR3 runs 15 residues. Trimming took 0 bases from V and 4 from J, leaving 12 bases between them. Germline V gene lookup returns CDR1 LGHNA and CDR2 YSLEER. Here the CDR3 DNA reads TGCGCCAGCAGCCAAGACCGGACAGACATCTATGGCTACACCTTC. Translation: CASSQDRTDIYGYTF.

V and J are TRBV9 and TRBJ2-5, with D perhaps matching TRBD2 (6 bases). V gave up 3 bases and J gave up 4 bases, with 10 bases separating them. Germline V gene sequence: CDR1 SGDLS, CDR2 YYNGEE. The CDR3 spans 13 residues. The CDR3 protein is CASSATGGETQYF. In nucleotides, the CDR3 is TGTGCCAGCAGCGCAACCGGGGGAGAGACCCAGTACTTC.

This chain joins TRBV5-4 and TRBJ2-1, with TRBD1 matching 9 bases. The CDR3 runs 15 residues. Trimming at V came to 5 bases and at J to 0 bases, leaving 3 bases not matched to a gene. Germline CDR1 and CDR2: SGHNT and YYREEE (reference sequence). CDR3 in DNA: TGTGCCAGCAGAGGACAGGGGAGCTCCTACAATGAGCAGTTCTTC. It encodes CASRGQGSSYNEQFF.

The V gene is TRBV7-3, the J gene TRBJ2-2, with a possible D match to TRBD1 (6 bases). V was trimmed by 2 bases and J by 7 bases, leaving 14 bases between them. The CDR3 covers 15 residues. Germline CDR1 reads SGHTA; CDR2 reads FQGTGA. The CDR3 protein is CASSLGGGSGGELFF. As DNA, the CDR3 is TGTGCCAGCAGCTTAGGGGGCGGCTCTGGCGGGGAGCTGTTTTTT.

The chain has TRBV5-4 and TRBJ2-1; D remains ambiguous. V gave up 0 bases and J gave up 6 bases, with 13 bases separating them. This CDR3 region has 15 residues. The germline V gene encodes CDR1 SGHNT and CDR2 YYREEE (reference sequence). In DNA, the CDR3 is TGTGCCAGCAGCTTGGGACTTTCGGGTGGCAATGAGCAGTTCTTC. It encodes CASSLGLSGGNEQFF.

The chain combines TRBV4-2 with TRBJ2-7, with a weak D call TRBD1 (5 bases). With 1 base removed from V and 4 bases from J, the gap between germline ends came to 8 bases. CDR3 length: 13 amino acids. Germline CDR1 LGHNA, CDR2 YNFKEQ. The CDR3 nucleotides read TGTGCCAGCAGCCAAGGACAGATTTACGAGCAGTACTTC. It specifies CASSQGQIYEQYF.

This sequence joins TRBV5-1 and TRBJ2-7, with D possibly matching TRBD1 (6 bases). CDR3 size: 15 residues. V was trimmed by 4 bases and J by 5 bases, leaving 19 bases between them. Germline V gene lookup returns CDR1 SGHRS and CDR2 YFSETQ. The CDR3 sequence: CASSLIGTPLHEQYF. The CDR3 DNA is TGCGCCAGCAGCCTTATCGGGACACCGCTTCACGAGCAGTACTTC.

Written as DNA, the CDR3 is TGTGCCAGCAGGGACGACAGGCGTTTCTCTCAGCCCCAGCATTTT. Its protein product is CASRDDRRFSQPQHF. The chain combines TRBV28 with TRBJ1-5, with D maybe TRBD1 (6 bases). The CDR3 is 15 residues long. Germline V CDR1 and CDR2: MDHEN, SYDVKM. Trimming took 6 bases from V and 6 from J, leaving 18 bases between them.

This chain joins TRBV5-1 and TRBJ1-1, with TRBD1 identical over 9 bases. J lost 10 bases, V lost 3 bases, and 7 bases had no gene match. Per the germline V gene, CDR1 is SGHRS and CDR2 is YFSETQ. The CDR3 has 13 residues. CDR3 bases: TGCGCCAGCAGCTCCTGGACAGGGGCTGGAGCTTTCTTT. Amino acids: CASSSWTGAGAFF.

This chain joins TRBV30 and TRBJ2-2; D remains unclear. CDR1 is GTSNPN, CDR2 SVGIG, per germline (reference sequence). This CDR3 is built from 13 residues. Trimming stripped 2 bases from V and 5 bases from J, with 9 bases between. CDR3 DNA sequence: TGTGCCTGGAGTCCTACCATGACCGGGGAGCTGTTTTTT. As protein: CAWSPTMTGELFF.

The genes are TRBV9 and TRBJ2-1; 8 positions match TRBD2. Germline V gene sequence: CDR1 SGDLS, CDR2 YYNGEE. After removal of 4 bases from V and 2 bases from J, the junction contained 8 bases not matched to a gene. The CDR3 is made up of 16 amino acids. The CDR3 sequence: CASSPGSGKAYNEQFF. In nucleotides, the CDR3 is TGTGCCAGCAGCCCAGGTAGCGGGAAGGCCTACAATGAGCAGTTCTTC.

The gene calls are TRBV30 and TRBJ1-6; D is uncertain. Trimming cost V 0 bases and J 7 bases, with 4 bases left between them. Per the germline V gene, CDR1 is GTSNPN and CDR2 is SVGIG (reference sequence). CDR3 length equals 12 residues. In DNA form, the CDR3 reads TGTGCCTGGAGTGTACAAAATTCACCCCTCCACTTT. The encoded protein is CAWSVQNSPLHF. The entire variable domain, with the rest obtained from reference TRBV30 and TRBJ1-6, is as follows: SQTIHQWPATLVQPVGSPLSLECTVEGTSNPNLYWYRQAAGRGLQLLFYSVGIGQISSEVPQNLSASRPQDRQFILSSKKLLLSDSGFYLCAWSVQNSPLHFGNGTRLTVT.

The chain links TRBV11-2 to TRBJ1-1, with D possibly matching TRBD1 (5 bases). The V gene's germline CDR1 is SGHAT and CDR2 FQNNGV. V was trimmed by 1 base and J by 2 bases, leaving 11 bases between them. This CDR3 region has 15 residues. The CDR3 nucleotides read TGTGCCAGCAGCTTAGCTAGGGGCCGAAACACTGAAGCTTTCTTT. It is translated as CASSLARGRNTEAFF.

This chain uses TRBV7-2 with TRBJ2-3, with TRBD1 matching 8 bases. This CDR3 contains 13 residues. The germline V gene has CDR1 SGHTA and CDR2 FQGNSA. V shed 4 bases, J shed 4 bases, and the junction held 1 base outside the gene matches. The CDR3 DNA reads TGTGCCAGCAGCTCACAGGGGGCAGATACGCAGTATTTT. Translated, it gives CASSSQGADTQYF.

The chain uses TRBV7-9 and TRBJ1-1; D not resolved. This CDR3 region has 15 residues. The germline V and J ends were trimmed by 11 bases and 2 bases, with 21 bases remaining between them. Germline CDR1 is SEHNR and CDR2 is FQNEAQ (reference sequence). CDR3 sequence reads: CAPVRARVLNTEAFF. The CDR3, as DNA: TGTGCCCCTGTTAGGGCGAGGGTCCTCAACACTGAAGCTTTCTTT.

J is TRBJ2-7 and V is TRBV29-1; the D gene is possibly TRBD2 (5 bases). From germline, CDR1 is SQVTM and CDR2 ANQGSEA. The germline V and J ends were trimmed by 1 base and 2 bases, with 9 bases remaining between them. The CDR3 sequence is 13 residues long. The CDR3 loop is CSVEGEPPYEQYF. The CDR3 DNA sequence: TGCAGCGTTGAAGGGGAGCCGCCCTACGAGCAGTACTTC.